This passage covers 14 T cell receptor beta chains from one sample sequenced in a study of beta chain features in type 1 diabetes. General study results and limits: Researchers report that Type 1 diabetes patients had moderately but significantly shorter TCRB CDR3s across all four CD4+ subsets.

Every bit of the isolated RNA underwent reverse transcription, so sequencing read expressed TCRB transcripts. Method: immunoSEQ multiplex PCR; TCRdb's copy keeps in-frame clones and lacks some. The repertoire holds about 370,000 clones, 9.6% seen once, with about 0.64% in the top ten. Their antigens remain unidentified. The sample was central memory CD4+ T cells from blood. All receptors come from a man younger than 45 with type 1 diabetes.

This clone showed up many times. The rearrangement links TRBV27 to TRBJ1-2, with a tentative D call TRBD1 (5 bases). V lost 1 base to trimming and J lost 8 bases, with 14 bases between them. The CDR3 is made up of 14 amino acids. Germline V lookup: CDR1 MNHEY, CDR2 SMNVEV (reference sequence). The CDR3 nucleotides are TGTGCCAGCAGTTTATTGGCCGGGGACCTGGGCTACACCTTC. It specifies CASSLLAGDLGYTF.

This clone turned up a few times. This chain joins TRBV7-2 and TRBJ2-2; TRBD2 matches at 9 bases. Germline CDR1 is SGHTA and CDR2 is FQGNSA. CDR3 length: 13 amino acids. The junction had 4 bases not matched to a gene; V was cut back by 1 base and J by 13 bases. The CDR3 DNA reads TGTGCCAGCAGCTTAGAGCGGGGGGCGGCGCTGTTTTTT. Its protein is CASSLERGAALFF.

This rearrangement joins TRBV11-2 to TRBJ2-5; TRBD2 matches 8 bases. V lost 3 bases to trimming and J lost 2 bases; unmatched junction nucleotides: 5. CDR3 size: 15 residues. Germline V CDR1 and CDR2: SGHAT, FQNNGV. CDR3 DNA: TGTGCCAGCAGCTTGACCGGGACTAGACAAGAGACCCAGTACTTC. Translated, it gives CASSLTGTRQETQYF. The entire variable domain, with the rest obtained from reference TRBV11-2 and TRBJ2-5, is as follows: EAGVAQSPRYKIIEKRQSVAFWCNPISGHATLYWYQQILGQGPKLLIQFQNNGVVDDSQLPKDRFSAERLKGVDSTLKIQPAKLEDSAVYLCASSLTGTRQETQYFGPGTRLLVL.

This clone was picked up many times. The same CDR3 also results from other DNA sequences found in this sample. CDR3 sequence reads: CASSLAVTGELFF. CDR3 coding DNA: TGTGCCAGCAGCTTAGCAGTCACCGGGGAGCTGTTTTTT. V usage is TRBV7-2 and J usage is TRBJ2-2, with D unresolved. CDR1 and CDR2 from the germline V gene are SGHTA and FQGNSA. Trimming removed 0 bases at V and 4 bases at J, with 3 bases between. This CDR3 has 13 amino acids.

In its sample, this clone was seen a few times. The chain is built from TRBV11-2 and TRBJ2-7; D unresolved. Germline V gene lookup returns CDR1 SGHAT and CDR2 FQNNGV. The CDR3 contains 14 residues. V was shortened by 1 base and J by 2 bases, with 9 bases between the two germline ends. The CDR3 DNA follows: TGTGCCAGCAGCTTAGGTCTCTTTCCCTACGAGCAGTACTTC. Translated, it gives CASSLGLFPYEQYF.

This clone was seen a handful of times. Other DNA variants within this sample encode the same CDR3. The V and J genes are TRBV18 and TRBJ2-7; D unresolved. This CDR3 has 12 residues. CDR1 is KGHSH, CDR2 LQKENI, per germline. The ends were cut back, 2 bases at V and 1 base at J, with 3 bases in the middle. This chain's CDR3 is CASSPGSYEQYF. The DNA for the CDR3 is TGTGCCAGCTCACCAGGGTCCTACGAGCAGTACTTC.

Many counts were recorded for this clone. V and J are TRBV2 and TRBJ2-5, with 9 nucleotides matching TRBD1. CDR1 and CDR2 (germline): SNHLY, FYNNEI. CDR3 length: 15 residues. Unmatched junction bases numbered 10, after V lost 6 bases and J lost 5 bases. As DNA, the CDR3 is TGTGCCAGCAGGACTCCCGGACAGGGGAAGGAGACCCAGTACTTC. This sequence encodes CASRTPGQGKETQYF.

This clone was observed many times. This chain links TRBV28 with TRBJ2-3; 9 bases match TRBD2. After removal of 6 bases from V and 1 base from J, the junction contained 11 bases not matched to a gene. CDR1 MDHEN and CDR2 SYDVKM come from the germline V gene. This CDR3 spans 17 amino acids. The CDR3 DNA follows: TGTGCCAGCAGCTTTTTCTCCGCTAGCGGGGGCACAGATACGCAGTATTTT. Translating gives CASSFFSASGGTDTQYF.

This clone has only a few counts. This chain joins TRBV7-2 and TRBJ2-3, with no clear D. CDR3 length: 15 residues. Trimming removed 0 bases from V and 3 bases from J, with 10 bases in between. The germline CDR1 and CDR2 sequences are SGHTA and FQGNSA. In DNA form, the CDR3 reads TGTGCCAGCAGCTTAGCGCGGACGATAACAGATACGCAGTATTTT. The encoded protein is CASSLARTITDTQYF.

The chain links TRBV6-4 to TRBJ2-1; D gene unclear. Germline V CDR1 and CDR2: MRHNA, SNTAGT. This CDR3 is 15 amino acids long. Deletions cut 5 bases from V and 0 bases from J, with 11 bases between. CDR3 DNA sequence: TGTGCCAGCAGTCCCCCAGAGTTCTCCTACAATGAGCAGTTCTTC. Translated: CASSPPEFSYNEQFF.

There are many counts of this clone. The chain employs TRBV9 and TRBJ1-3; D is uncertain. V dropped 0 bases and J dropped 1 base, with 8 bases sitting between them. CDR1 is SGDLS and CDR2 is YYNGEE in the germline V gene. The length of the CDR3 is 15 residues. The CDR3 DNA reads as TGTGCCAGCAGCGTAGACGGGTTGTCTGGAAACACCATATATTTT. Translated, it gives CASSVDGLSGNTIYF.

The chain couples TRBV7-2 to TRBJ2-7; 11 bases are shared with TRBD2. Germline CDR1 reads SGHTA; CDR2 reads FQGNSA. The trim removed 5 bases at V and 7 bases at J, leaving 13 bases unmatched. The CDR3 contains 16 residues. CDR3 nucleotide sequence: TGTGCCAGCAGCCCCGGACTAGCGGGCGGCCTGGGGGAGCAGTACTTC. Its translation: CASSPGLAGGLGEQYF.

Only a few counts were recorded for this clone. This CDR3 is CASSSSGTSGYYEQYF. In DNA, the CDR3 is TGTGCCAGCAGTTCCTCCGGGACTAGCGGATACTACGAGCAGTACTTC. The J gene is TRBJ2-7, the V gene TRBV6-5, with 11 nucleotides matching TRBD2. The CDR3 is 16 amino acids. CDR1 and CDR2 (germline): MNHEY, SVGAGI. With 4 bases clipped from V and 3 bases from J, the junction kept 8 bases outside the gene matches.

The chain joins TRBV7-5 to TRBJ2-5; TRBD2, the table's D call, was not compared with the DNA. TRBV7-5 has pseudogene status. CDR3 length equals 14 residues. CDR3 amino acids: CVRSLALVQETQYF. As DNA, the CDR3 is TGTGTCAGAAGCTTAGCCTTAGTCCAAGAGACCCAGTACTTC.